A selection of T cell receptor beta chains follows, all from one sample in a study of immune evolution from preneoplasia to lung adenocarcinoma. This table comes from immunoSEQ multiplex PCR, and its TCRdb copy is limited to in-frame clones, with some not included. The sample has around 8,200 clones, about four fifths seen once; the top ten hold 2.5% to 3%. What was sequenced was FFPE minimally invasive lung adenocarcinoma tissue. These receptors were obtained from a person aged 70 to 79 with lung adenocarcinoma. CDR3s include the opening cysteine and the closing phenylalanine or tryptophan. A D gene is named only where the DNA matches it firmly. Clone size is given for some rows only: seen once, a few or many times, or a class if the clone is expanded.

>12|TRBV27|TRBD1|few|TRBJ2-1
TGTGCCAGCAATACACCAGGGGGCGAGCAGTTCTTC
CASNTPGGEQFF
>15|TRBV7-9|TRBD1|NA|TRBJ2-7
TGTGCCAGCAGCACGACGGGACAGTACGTGAACGAGCAGTACTTC
CASSTTGQYVNEQYF
>14|TRBV4-1|NA|few|TRBJ1-5
TGCGCCAGCAGCCAAGTGTTAGGGAATCAGCCCCAGCATTTT
CASSQVLGNQPQHF
>15|TRBV30|NA|NA|TRBJ1-6
TGTGCCTGGAGTCCAGGGTCGACCATCAATTCACCCCTCCACTTT
CAWSPGSTINSPLHF
>13|TRBV5-1|NA|NA|TRBJ1-4
TGCGCCAGCAGCTCGAACTTAAATGAAAAACTGTTTTTT
CASSSNLNEKLFF
>15|TRBV9|NA|NA|TRBJ1-1
TGTGCCAGCAGCGAAAGTAAAACAGCGCACACTGAAGCTTTCTTT
CASSESKTAHTEAFF
>11|TRBV20-1|NA|NA|TRBJ2-5
TGCAGTGCACAGGACCAGGAGACCCAGTACTTC
CSAQDQETQYF
>15|TRBV27|NA|NA|TRBJ1-1
TGTGCCAGCAGTCCGCCGGGTTTCGGAGGGCATGGGGCTTTCTTT
CASSPPGFGGHGAFF
>14|TRBV5-1|NA|NA|TRBJ1-4
TGCGCCAGCAGCTTGGAGACAACTAATGAAAAACTGTTTTTT
CASSLETTNEKLFF
>12|TRBV6-1|TRBD1|NA|TRBJ1-1
TGTGCCAGCAGTGTACAGGGGACTGAAGCTTTCTTT
CASSVQGTEAFF
>16|TRBV10-3|TRBD1|NA|TRBJ2-2
TGTGCCATCAGTGAGGCCGGGACAGGGCGGACCGGGGAGCTGTTTTTT
CAISEAGTGRTGELFF
>11|TRBV7-9|NA|NA|TRBJ2-1
TGTGCCAGCACCCCCCGCAATGAGCAGTTCTTC
CASTPRNEQFF
>16|TRBV18|NA|NA|TRBJ2-7
TGTGCCAGCTCACCCGCTTGGCAGGCCATATCCTACGAGCAGTACTTC
CASSPAWQAISYEQYF
>15|TRBV6-5|NA|once|TRBJ1-5
TGTGCCAGCAGTTACTCGATCGGGATCAATCAGCCCCAGCATTTT
CASSYSIGINQPQHF
>14|TRBV7-2|NA|NA|TRBJ2-7
TGTGCCAGCAGCTTAGACAGGAGCTCCTACGAGCAGTACTTC
CASSLDRSSYEQYF
>15|TRBV27|NA|NA|TRBJ1-1
TGTGCCAGCAGTTTATACCCAGGGTCGAACACTGAAGCTTTCTTT
CASSLYPGSNTEAFF
>14|TRBV28|NA|NA|TRBJ1-1
TGTGCCAGCAGATGGGACAACCTGAACACTGAAGCTTTCTTT
CASRWDNLNTEAFF
>15|TRBV6-1|NA|NA|TRBJ1-1
TGTGCCAGCAGTGAAACCCTGACGGGGAACACTGAAGCTTTCTTT
CASSETLTGNTEAFF
>15|TRBV4-1|NA|once|TRBJ2-1
TGCGCCAGCAGCCAAACAGGGAAGGGCCACAATGAGCAGTTCTTC
CASSQTGKGHNEQFF
>15|TRBV6-5|NA|NA|TRBJ2-7
TGTGCCAGCAGTTACTCGGGAGCTCTGCCTAACGAGCAGTACTTC
CASSYSGALPNEQYF
>13|TRBV5-1|TRBD1|once|TRBJ1-1
TGCGCCAGCAGCTTACGGGACAGCAAAGGGGCTTTCTTT
CASSLRDSKGAFF
>15|TRBV7-3|NA|NA|TRBJ2-5
TGTGCCAGCAGCTTAATGGGGGGAACCGGAGAGACCCAGTACTTC
CASSLMGGTGETQYF
>17|TRBV4-1|NA|NA|TRBJ2-2
TGCGCCAGCAGCCAACATCTGTTACGGGTTGGAACCGGGGAGCTGTTTTTT
CASSQHLLRVGTGELFF
>14|TRBV18|NA|NA|TRBJ2-1
TGTGCCAGCTCACCAGAGAGCTCCTACAATGAGCAGTTCTTC
CASSPESSYNEQFF
>11|TRBV30|NA|NA|TRBJ1-2
TGTGCCTGGAGTGTCCGCTATGGCTACACCTTC
CAWSVRYGYTF
>17|TRBV5-1|TRBD2|NA|TRBJ2-2
TGCGCCAGCAGCTCTCATACGGGGGGGACGAACACCGGGGAGCTGTTTTTT
CASSSHTGGTNTGELFF
>14|TRBV29-1|TRBD2|NA|TRBJ2-3
TGCAGCGTTGAAGATACTAGCGGCACAGATACGCAGTATTTT
CSVEDTSGTDTQYF
>14|TRBV6-5|NA|NA|TRBJ2-7
TGTGCCAGCAGTAGGATGGGACTGGCTTACGAGCAGTACTTC
CASSRMGLAYEQYF
>11|TRBV30|NA|once|TRBJ1-1
TGTGCCTGGAGCCGAAACACTGAAGCTTTCTTT
CAWSRNTEAFF
>16|TRBV4-3|TRBD2|NA|TRBJ2-7
TGCGCCAGCAGCCAAACACTAGCGGGTTTATCCTACGAGCAGTACTTC
CASSQTLAGLSYEQYF
>15|TRBV30|NA|NA|TRBJ1-5
TGTGCCTGGAGTCCGTCCCCCGGGAGCAATCAGCCCCAGCATTTT
CAWSPSPGSNQPQHF
>14|TRBV11-2|TRBD1|NA|TRBJ2-7
TGTGCCAGCAGCCCTCAGGGGGCTCTAGGCGAGCAGTACTTC
CASSPQGALGEQYF
>14|TRBV9|NA|NA|TRBJ2-2
TGTGCCAGCAGCGTAGCCAGGGACGCCGGGGAGCTGTTTTTT
CASSVARDAGELFF
>11|TRBV7-2|NA|NA|TRBJ2-1
TGTGCCAGCAGCTTACTAGAAAGACAGTTCTTC
CASSLLERQFF
>14|TRBV5-1|TRBD1|NA|TRBJ2-7
TGCGCCAGCAGCAGGACAGGGGGCGGGTACGAGCAGTACTTC
CASSRTGGGYEQYF
>15|TRBV19|TRBD2|NA|TRBJ2-3
TGTGCCAGTAGCCCTAGCGGGACAAGGGGAGATACGCAGTATTTT
CASSPSGTRGDTQYF
>14|TRBV2|NA|NA|TRBJ2-7
TGTGCCAGCAGTCTAGCTGCAAACTCCTACGAGCAGTACTTC
CASSLAANSYEQYF
>13|TRBV13|NA|NA|TRBJ1-5
TGTGCCAGCAGCTTGCATGGCGATCAGCCCCAGCATTTT
CASSLHGDQPQHF
>15|TRBV6-5|NA|NA|TRBJ1-2
TGTGCCAGCAGTTACATCAAACAGGGTTTAGGCGGCTACACCTTC
CASSYIKQGLGGYTF
>12|TRBV18|NA|NA|TRBJ2-2
TGTGCCAGCTCACCGAACACCGGGGAGCTGTTTTTT
CASSPNTGELFF
>14|TRBV5-6|NA|NA|TRBJ1-1
TGTGCCAGCAGCCGACCGACAGGGAACACTGAAGCTTTCTTT
CASSRPTGNTEAFF
>14|TRBV18|NA|NA|TRBJ2-5
TGTGCCAGCTCACCAGGAGCAGGGGAGGAGACCCAGTACTTC
CASSPGAGEETQYF
>17|TRBV10-3|NA|NA|TRBJ1-1
TGTGCCATCAGTGAGCCCGGGCGGGCAGGGAGGCGGACTGAAGCTTTCTTT
CAISEPGRAGRRTEAFF
>14|TRBV19|NA|NA|TRBJ2-2
TGTGCCAGTAGGGCTCGGGGGAACACCGGGGAGCTGTTTTTT
CASRARGNTGELFF
>12|TRBV6-6|NA|NA|TRBJ2-3
TGTGCCAGCAGTTACCGCGGAGATACGCAGTATTTT
CASSYRGDTQYF
>14|TRBV9|NA|NA|TRBJ1-2
TGTGCCAGCAGGGGGGGGCAGGGGAATGATGGCTACACCTTC
CASRGGQGNDGYTF
>14|TRBV5-8|NA|NA|TRBJ1-4
TGTGCCAGCAGCTTGCGGGGTGGGTACGAAAAACTGTTTTTT
CASSLRGGYEKLFF
>14|TRBV11-2|NA|NA|TRBJ2-5
TGTGCCAGCAGCTTAGACGGGCTAAGGGAGACCCAGTACTTC
CASSLDGLRETQYF
>18|TRBV4-1|NA|once|TRBJ2-2
TGCGCCAGCAGCCCCCCATGGGCCCTACCCTCACGAATCGGGGAGCTGTTTTTT
CASSPPWALPSRIGELFF
>18|TRBV7-9|TRBD1|NA|TRBJ1-5
TGTGCCAGCAGCCTAGGGACAGGGTTGGGGTATAGCAATCAGCCCCAGCATTTT
CASSLGTGLGYSNQPQHF
>16|TRBV9|NA|NA|TRBJ2-2
TGTGCCAGCAGCGCTACAGGGAGGGCCAACACCGGGGAGCTGTTTTTT
CASSATGRANTGELFF
>14|TRBV9|NA|NA|TRBJ2-2
TGTGCCAGCAGCAAGACAGGGAACACCGGGGAGCTGTTTTTT
CASSKTGNTGELFF
>14|TRBV11-1|TRBD1|NA|TRBJ1-1
TGTGCCAGCAGCCGAGGGACAGACAACACTGAAGCTTTCTTT
CASSRGTDNTEAFF
>14|TRBV29-1|NA|few|TRBJ1-2
TGCAGCGTTGTCCCTACCTCCGACCCCAATGGCTACACCTTC
CSVVPTSDPNGYTF
>16|TRBV18|TRBD1|NA|TRBJ2-5
TGTGCCAGCTCACCAGGGACAGGGGGCTTCAGGGAGACCCAGTACTTC
CASSPGTGGFRETQYF
>18|TRBV10-1|TRBD2|few|TRBJ2-1
TGCGCCAGCAGTGAATCCCCTTTAGCGGGAGAAAACTACAATGAGCAGTTCTTC
CASSESPLAGENYNEQFF
>14|TRBV19|NA|NA|TRBJ2-3
TGTGCCAGTAGTATAGTGGTCGGCACAGATACGCAGTATTTT
CASSIVVGTDTQYF
>15|TRBV19|NA|NA|TRBJ1-3
TGTGCCAGTAGTACCCCCGGGACATTGGGAAACACCATATATTTT
CASSTPGTLGNTIYF